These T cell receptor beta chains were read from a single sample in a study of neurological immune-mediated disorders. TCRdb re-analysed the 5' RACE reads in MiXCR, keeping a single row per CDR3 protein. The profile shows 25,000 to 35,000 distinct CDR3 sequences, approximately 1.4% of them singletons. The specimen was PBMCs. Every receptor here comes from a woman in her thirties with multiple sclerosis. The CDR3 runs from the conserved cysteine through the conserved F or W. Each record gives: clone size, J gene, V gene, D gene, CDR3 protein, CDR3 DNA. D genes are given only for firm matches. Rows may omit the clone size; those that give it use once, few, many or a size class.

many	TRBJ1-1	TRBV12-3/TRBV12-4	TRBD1	CASSPRDSHTEAFF	TGTGCCAGCAGTCCGAGGGACAGCCACACTGAAGCTTTCTTT
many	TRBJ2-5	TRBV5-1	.	CASSYGDTEETQYF	TGCGCCAGCAGCTATGGGGATACTGAAGAGACCCAGTACTTC
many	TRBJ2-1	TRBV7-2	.	CASRTGSEQFF	TGTGCCAGCAGAACGGGAAGTGAGCAGTTCTTC
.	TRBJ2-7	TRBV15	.	CATSRGGVHEQYF	TGTGCCACCAGCCGAGGGGGAGTCCACGAGCAGTACTTC
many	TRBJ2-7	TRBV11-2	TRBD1	CASSRGQGTHEQYF	TGTGCCAGCAGCCGAGGACAGGGAACCCACGAGCAGTACTTC
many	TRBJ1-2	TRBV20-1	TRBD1	CSAKRRDRARNYGYTF	TGCAGTGCCAAGCGACGGGACAGGGCCAGAAACTATGGCTACACCTTC
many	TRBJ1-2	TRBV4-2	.	CASSQARQVDYGYTF	TGTGCCAGCAGCCAAGCACGACAGGTAGACTATGGCTACACCTTC
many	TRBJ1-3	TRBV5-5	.	CASSFYGNTIYF	TGTGCCAGCAGCTTTTACGGAAACACCATATATTTT
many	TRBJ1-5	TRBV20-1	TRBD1	CSAKDRGRWQPQHF	TGCAGTGCTAAGGACAGGGGGCGATGGCAGCCCCAGCATTTT
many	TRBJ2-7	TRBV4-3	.	CASSQLRRVMSEQYF	TGCGCCAGCAGCCAACTCCGGCGGGTTATGAGCGAGCAGTACTTC
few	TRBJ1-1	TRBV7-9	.	CASSERPSPEAFF	TGTGCCAGCAGCGAAAGACCATCTCCTGAAGCTTTCTTT
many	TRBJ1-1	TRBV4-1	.	CASSEGMRSNTEAFF	TGCGCCAGCAGCGAGGGAATGCGGTCGAACACTGAAGCTTTCTTT
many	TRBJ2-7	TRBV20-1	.	CSADHGSYEQYF	TGCAGTGCTGATCATGGCTCCTACGAGCAGTACTTC
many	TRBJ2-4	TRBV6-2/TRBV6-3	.	CASSRRENIQYF	TGTGCCAGCAGTAGAAGGGAAAACATTCAGTACTTC
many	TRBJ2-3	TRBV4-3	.	CASSQTTPFRTDTQYF	TGCGCCAGCAGCCAAACAACCCCGTTTCGCACAGATACGCAGTATTTT
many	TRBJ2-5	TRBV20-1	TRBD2	CSARDPLAGARTQYF	TGCAGTGCTAGAGATCCCTTAGCGGGGGCCCGTACCCAGTACTTC
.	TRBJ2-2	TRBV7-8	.	CASSPGTRRKTSTGELFF	TGTGCCAGCAGCCCCGGGACAAGGCGAAAGACTTCAACCGGGGAGCTGTTTTTT
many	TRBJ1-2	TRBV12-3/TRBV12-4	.	CASSLHRTAYGYTF	TGTGCCAGCAGTTTACACAGGACAGCATATGGCTACACCTTC
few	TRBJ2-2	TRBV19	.	CASSNFIRAGGAGELFF	TGTGCCAGTAGCAACTTTATCCGAGCGGGCGGAGCCGGGGAGCTGTTTTTT
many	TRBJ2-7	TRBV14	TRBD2	CASSQPGTSGGYEQYF	TGTGCCAGCAGCCAACCCGGGACTAGCGGGGGGTACGAGCAGTACTTC
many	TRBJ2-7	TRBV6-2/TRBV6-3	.	CASSPNRDEQYF	TGTGCCAGCAGCCCCAATCGGGACGAGCAGTACTTC
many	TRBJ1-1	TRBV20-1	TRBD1	CSAAGQGAVRTEAFF	TGCAGTGCTGCCGGACAGGGGGCGGTTCGCACTGAAGCTTTCTTT
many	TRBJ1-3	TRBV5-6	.	CASSSISYGNTIYF	TGTGCCAGCAGCTCCATATCATACGGAAACACCATATATTTT
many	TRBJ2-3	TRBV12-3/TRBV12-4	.	CASSLVADTQYF	TGTGCCAGCAGTTTAGTTGCAGATACGCAGTATTTT
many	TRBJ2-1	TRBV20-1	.	CSARGVTSSYNEQFF	TGCAGTGCTAGAGGGGTGACTAGCTCCTACAATGAGCAGTTCTTC
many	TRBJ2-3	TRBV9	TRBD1	CASGTAISTDTQYF	TGTGCCAGCGGGACAGCGATTAGCACAGATACGCAGTATTTT
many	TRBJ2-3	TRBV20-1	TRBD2	CSAAGGLGTDTQYF	TGCAGTGCGGCGGGGGGATTGGGCACAGATACGCAGTATTTT
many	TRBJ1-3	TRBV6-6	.	CASSLGRSDGNTIYF	TGTGCCAGCAGTTTAGGCCGGTCGGATGGAAACACCATATATTTT
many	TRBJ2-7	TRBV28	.	CASGILNPYEQYF	TGTGCCAGCGGGATCCTTAATCCCTACGAGCAGTACTTC
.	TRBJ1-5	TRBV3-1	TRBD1	CASSHSVQGSPQHF	TGTGCCAGCAGCCATTCGGTACAGGGGTCGCCCCAGCATTTT
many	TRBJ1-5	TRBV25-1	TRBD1	CASSGQGFQPQHF	TGTGCCAGCAGTGGACAGGGTTTTCAGCCCCAGCATTTT
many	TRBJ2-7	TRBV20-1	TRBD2	CSAISSGGAYEQYF	TGCAGTGCCATCTCTAGCGGGGGGGCCTACGAGCAGTACTTC
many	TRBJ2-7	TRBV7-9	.	CASSRRGAWTYEQYF	TGTGCCAGCAGCCGACGGGGGGCATGGACCTACGAGCAGTACTTC
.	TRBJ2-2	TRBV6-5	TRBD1	CASRGTGGPTGELFF	TGTGCCAGCAGGGGGACAGGTGGGCCCACCGGGGAGCTGTTTTTT
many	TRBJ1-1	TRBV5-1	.	CASSRFMNTEAFF	TGCGCCAGCAGTCGATTTATGAACACTGAAGCTTTCTTT
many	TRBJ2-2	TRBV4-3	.	CASSHASGISNTGELFF	TGCGCCAGCAGCCACGCATCCGGGATATCGAACACCGGGGAGCTGTTTTTT
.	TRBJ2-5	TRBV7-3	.	CASSSVQMEQETQYF	TGTGCCAGCAGCTCCGTTCAGATGGAACAAGAGACCCAGTACTTC
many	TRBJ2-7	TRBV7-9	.	CASSPSYEQYF	TGTGCCAGCAGCCCTTCCTACGAGCAGTACTTC
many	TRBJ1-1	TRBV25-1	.	CASSVGGNTEAFF	TGTGCCAGCAGTGTAGGCGGGAACACTGAAGCTTTCTTT
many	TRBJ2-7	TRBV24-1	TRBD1	CATSDFTGGAYEQYF	TGTGCCACCAGTGATTTTACAGGGGGTGCCTACGAGCAGTACTTC
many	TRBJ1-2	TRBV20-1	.	CSVADGDYGYTF	TGCAGTGTGGCAGATGGGGACTATGGCTACACCTTC
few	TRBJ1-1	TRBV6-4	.	CASSDSASTEAFF	TGTGCCAGCAGTGACTCGGCCAGCACTGAAGCTTTCTTT
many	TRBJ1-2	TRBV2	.	CASRGEGGHGYTF	TGTGCCAGCAGAGGAGAAGGAGGGCATGGCTACACCTTC
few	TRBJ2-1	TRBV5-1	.	CASSLYQGTYNEQFF	TGCGCCAGCAGCTTGTACCAGGGGACTTACAATGAGCAGTTCTTC
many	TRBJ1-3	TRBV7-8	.	CASSMTQGNTIYF	TGTGCCAGCAGCATGACCCAGGGGAACACCATATATTTT
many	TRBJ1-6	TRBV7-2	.	CASRKGGVPLHF	TGTGCCAGCAGGAAGGGAGGGGTACCCCTCCACTTT
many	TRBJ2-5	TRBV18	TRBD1	CASSLGQQETQYF	TGTGCCAGCTCCCTGGGACAGCAAGAGACCCAGTACTTC
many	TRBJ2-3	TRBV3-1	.	CASSQGIARRTDTQYF	TGTGCCAGCAGCCAAGGCATAGCGCGGCGAACAGATACGCAGTATTTT
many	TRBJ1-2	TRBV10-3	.	CAISDDPTRDGYTF	TGTGCCATCAGTGATGACCCAACAAGGGATGGCTACACCTTC
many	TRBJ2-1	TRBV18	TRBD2	CASSPSSGGANEQFF	TGTGCCAGCTCACCATCTAGCGGGGGGGCCAATGAGCAGTTCTTC
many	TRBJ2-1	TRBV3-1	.	CASSQLRGFYNEQFF	TGTGCCAGCAGCCAGTTGAGAGGGTTCTACAATGAGCAGTTCTTC
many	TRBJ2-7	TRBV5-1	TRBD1	CASSLGQGIYEQYF	TGCGCCAGCAGCTTGGGACAGGGGATTTACGAGCAGTACTTC
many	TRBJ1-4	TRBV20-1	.	CSARENAGFNEKLFF	TGCAGTGCTAGAGAGAACGCGGGATTTAATGAAAAACTGTTTTTT
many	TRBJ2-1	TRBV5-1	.	CASTPDGGPGNEQFF	TGCGCCAGCACCCCGGACGGGGGGCCGGGAAATGAGCAGTTCTTC
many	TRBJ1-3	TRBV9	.	CASSNGNTIYF	TGTGCCAGCAGCAACGGAAACACCATATATTTT
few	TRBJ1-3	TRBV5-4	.	CASSLGWGYGNTIYF	TGTGCCAGCAGCTTGGGGTGGGGCTATGGAAACACCATATATTTT
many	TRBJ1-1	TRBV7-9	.	CASSFRDVADTEAFF	TGTGCCAGCAGCTTCCGGGATGTAGCGGACACTGAAGCTTTCTTT